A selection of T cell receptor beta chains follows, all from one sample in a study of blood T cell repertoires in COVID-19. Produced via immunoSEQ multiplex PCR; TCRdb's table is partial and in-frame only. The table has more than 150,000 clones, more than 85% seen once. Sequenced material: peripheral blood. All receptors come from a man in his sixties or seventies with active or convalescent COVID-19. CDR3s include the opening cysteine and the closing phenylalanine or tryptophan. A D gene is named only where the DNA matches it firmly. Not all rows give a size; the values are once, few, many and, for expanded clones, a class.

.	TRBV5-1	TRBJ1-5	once	CASSLGQGGGQPQHF	TGCGCCAGCAGCTTGGGGCAGGGAGGAGGACAGCCCCAGCATTTT
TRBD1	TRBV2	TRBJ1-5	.	CASSEKGAGNQPQHF	TGTGCCAGCAGTGAAAAGGGGGCTGGCAATCAGCCCCAGCATTTT
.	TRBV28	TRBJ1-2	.	CASLVGGSNYGYTF	TGTGCCAGCCTTGTGGGGGGAAGCAACTATGGCTACACCTTC
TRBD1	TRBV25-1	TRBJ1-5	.	CASSETGIDQPQHF	TGTGCCAGCAGTGAGACAGGGATTGATCAGCCCCAGCATTTT
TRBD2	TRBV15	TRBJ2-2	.	CATSRGGLAGPGELFF	TGTGCCACCAGCAGAGGAGGACTAGCGGGCCCCGGGGAGCTGTTTTTT
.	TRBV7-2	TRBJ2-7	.	CASSLHGYEQYF	TGTGCCAGCAGCTTACACGGGTACGAGCAGTACTTC
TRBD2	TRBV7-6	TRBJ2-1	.	CASSGTRPPKNNEQFF	TGTGCCAGCAGCGGGACTAGACCACCGAAGAACAATGAGCAGTTCTTC
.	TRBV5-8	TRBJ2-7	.	CASRRGHPYEQYF	TGTGCCAGCAGACGGGGACATCCCTACGAGCAGTACTTC
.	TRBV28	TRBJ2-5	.	CASSLGQLETQYF	TGTGCCAGCAGTTTAGGGCAGTTAGAGACCCAGTACTTC
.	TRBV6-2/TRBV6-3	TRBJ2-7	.	CASSTFRQGSYEQYF	TGTGCCAGCAGTACGTTCCGGCAGGGGAGCTACGAGCAGTACTTC
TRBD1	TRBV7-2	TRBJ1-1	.	CASRTNRGVRNTEAFF	TGTGCCAGCAGAACAAACAGGGGGGTTAGGAACACTGAAGCTTTCTTT
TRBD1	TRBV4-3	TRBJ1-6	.	CASSQEGQGAGNSPLHF	TGCGCCAGCAGCCAAGAGGGACAGGGGGCGGGAAATTCACCCCTCCACTTT
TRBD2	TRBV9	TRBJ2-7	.	CASSVEISGVGAPYEQYF	TGTGCCAGCAGCGTAGAAATTAGCGGGGTTGGGGCCCCCTACGAGCAGTACTTC
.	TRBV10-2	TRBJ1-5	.	CASSEAPAGGQPQHF	TGCGCCAGCAGTGAGGCTCCCGCGGGGGGTCAGCCCCAGCATTTT
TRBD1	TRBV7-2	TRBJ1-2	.	CASSLEGRGEIYGYTF	TGTGCCAGCAGCTTAGAGGGCAGGGGGGAAATCTATGGCTACACCTTC
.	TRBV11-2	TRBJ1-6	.	CASSLGVQQNSPLHF	TGTGCCAGCAGCTTAGGAGTACAGCAAAATTCACCCCTCCACTTT
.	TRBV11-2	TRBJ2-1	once	CASSLVLSLLFNEQFF	TGTGCCAGCAGCTTAGTTTTGAGTTTACTGTTTAATGAGCAGTTCTTC
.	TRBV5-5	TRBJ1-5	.	CASSPWARGSNQPQHF	TGTGCCAGCAGCCCGTGGGCTCGTGGGAGCAATCAGCCCCAGCATTTT
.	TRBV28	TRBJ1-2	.	CASRATVGPGYTF	TGTGCCAGCAGAGCTACAGTGGGGCCTGGCTACACCTTC
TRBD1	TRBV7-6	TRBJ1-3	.	CASSPGQGYGNTIYF	TGTGCCAGCAGCCCGGGACAGGGATATGGAAACACCATATATTTT
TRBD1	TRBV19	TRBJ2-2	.	CASRDRGTGELFF	TGTGCCAGTAGGGACAGGGGCACCGGGGAGCTGTTTTTT
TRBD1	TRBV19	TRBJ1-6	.	CASSKDRASPLHF	TGTGCCAGTAGTAAGGACAGGGCTTCACCCCTCCACTTT
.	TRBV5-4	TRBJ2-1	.	CASSLGGWQASDEQFF	TGTGCCAGCAGCTTGGGAGGGTGGCAGGCCAGCGATGAGCAGTTCTTC
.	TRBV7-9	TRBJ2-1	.	CASSLVQGSSNEQFF	TGTGCCAGCAGCTTAGTCCAGGGATCGAGCAATGAGCAGTTCTTC
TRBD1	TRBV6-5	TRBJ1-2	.	CASSTGQGSYGYTF	TGTGCCAGCAGCACCGGACAGGGGAGTTATGGCTACACCTTC
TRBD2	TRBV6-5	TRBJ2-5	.	CASRDSGGMKTQYF	TGTGCCAGCAGGGATAGCGGGGGGATGAAGACCCAGTACTTC
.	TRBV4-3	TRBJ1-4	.	CASSQDPAGSSTNEKLFF	TGCGCCAGCAGCCAAGACCCCGCGGGCTCGTCAACTAATGAAAAACTGTTTTTT
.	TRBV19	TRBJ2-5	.	CASSIGSRGPQETQYF	TGTGCCAGTAGTATCGGTTCCAGGGGCCCCCAAGAGACCCAGTACTTC
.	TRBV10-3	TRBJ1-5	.	CAISKAPGNQPQHF	TGTGCCATCAGCAAAGCCCCTGGCAATCAGCCCCAGCATTTT
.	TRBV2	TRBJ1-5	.	CASAADSNQPQHF	TGTGCCAGCGCGGCAGATAGCAATCAGCCCCAGCATTTT
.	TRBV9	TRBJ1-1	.	CASSVAQNTEAFF	TGTGCCAGCAGCGTAGCACAGAACACTGAAGCTTTCTTT
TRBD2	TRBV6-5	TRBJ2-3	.	CASRPGAGETDTQYF	TGTGCCAGCCGTCCTGGGGCGGGGGAGACAGATACGCAGTATTTT
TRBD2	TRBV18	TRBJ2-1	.	CASSPQLAGAHNEQFF	TGTGCCAGCTCCCCTCAACTAGCGGGGGCCCACAATGAGCAGTTCTTC
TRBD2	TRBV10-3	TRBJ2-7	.	CAISDGRGGRKHEQYF	TGTGCCATCAGTGATGGGCGTGGCGGGAGAAAACACGAGCAGTACTTC
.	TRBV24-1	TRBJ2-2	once	CATSDLQDSRGTGELFF	TGTGCCACCAGTGATTTGCAAGATTCTAGGGGCACCGGGGAGCTGTTTTTT
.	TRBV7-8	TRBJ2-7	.	CASSFRVSAYEQYF	TGTGCCAGCAGCTTCAGGGTGTCGGCCTACGAGCAGTACTTC